This T cell receptor (beta chain) came from a study of long-term antiretroviral therapy in people with HIV. Findings and limits, study-wide: Patients on ART gained diversity, which nonetheless stayed below transplant donor controls. Clones that had undergone expansion before ART prevailed in the repertoire throughout all time points.

Details on this clone: The antigen remains unidentified.

The authors ran the immunoSEQ assay, v3.0, at survey level. This table comes from immunoSEQ multiplex PCR, and its TCRdb copy is limited to in-frame clones, with some not included. The table shows 20,000 to 25,000 clones, with roughly nine tenths occurring only once. The sequence derives from a woman aged 30 to 39 with HIV. The input for sequencing was unsorted PBMCs, taken 1.9 years after starting antiretroviral therapy.

CDR3 sequence (DNA): TGCGCCAGCAGCTCATTCGGACACCCGAACACTGAAGCTTTCTTT. It specifies CASSSFGHPNTEAFF. This sequence joins TRBV5-1 and TRBJ1-1, with D possibly matching TRBD1 (5 bases). CDR1 is SGHRS, CDR2 YFSETQ, per germline. The CDR3 is made up of 15 amino acids. The germline V and J ends were trimmed by 3 bases and 1 base, with 13 bases remaining between them.